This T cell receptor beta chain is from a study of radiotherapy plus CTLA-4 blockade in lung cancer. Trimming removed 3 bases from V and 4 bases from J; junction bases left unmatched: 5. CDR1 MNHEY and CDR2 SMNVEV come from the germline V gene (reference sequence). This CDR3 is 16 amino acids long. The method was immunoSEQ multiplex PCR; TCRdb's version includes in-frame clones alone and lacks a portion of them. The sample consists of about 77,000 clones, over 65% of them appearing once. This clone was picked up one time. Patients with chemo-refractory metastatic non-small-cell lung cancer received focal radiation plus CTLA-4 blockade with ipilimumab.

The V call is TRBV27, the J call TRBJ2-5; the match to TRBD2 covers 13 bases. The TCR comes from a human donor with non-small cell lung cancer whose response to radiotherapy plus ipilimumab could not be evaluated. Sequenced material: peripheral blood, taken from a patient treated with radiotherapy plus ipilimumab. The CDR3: CASSLTSGRSRETQYF. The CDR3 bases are TGTGCCAGCAGTTTGACTAGCGGGAGGTCACGAGAGACCCAGTACTTC.